The 23 T cell receptor beta chains below were found in one sample sequenced in a study of long-term antiretroviral therapy in people with HIV. Survey-level resolution applied to immunoSEQ assay v3.0. Generated by immunoSEQ multiplex PCR, the TCRdb table keeps only in-frame clones and is missing some. The sample records about 12,000 clones, approximately 83% being singletons. The material sequenced was unsorted PBMCs, taken 3.4 years after starting antiretroviral therapy. These receptor sequences come from a man aged 35 to 55 with HIV.

This chain connects TRBV27 to TRBJ2-5, with a tentative D call TRBD2 (5 bases). The CDR3 is made up of 15 amino acids. Germline V CDR1 and CDR2: MNHEY, SMNVEV (reference sequence). The V end lost 5 bases, the J end lost 4 bases, and 17 bases lay between the germline ends. CDR3 nucleotides: TGTGCCAGCAGTCGATACGGGGTATTATCAGAGACCCAGTACTTC. It is translated as CASSRYGVLSETQYF.

The gene calls are TRBV9 and TRBJ2-7; either TRBD1 or TRBD2 may fit D (5 bases each). Germline V lookup: CDR1 SGDLS, CDR2 YYNGEE. The CDR3 is 13 residues long. V was pared by 2 bases and J by 6 bases, with 12 bases between. This chain's CDR3 is CASSVVGEGEQYF. In nucleotides, the CDR3 is TGTGCCAGCAGCGTTGTGGGGGAAGGCGAGCAGTACTTC.

This clone has more than one count but fewer than ten. The chain is built from TRBV5-1 and TRBJ2-7; D remains unclear. The CDR3 loop spans 13 amino acids. Per the germline V gene, CDR1 is SGHRS and CDR2 is YFSETQ. Trimming took off 0 bases at V and 7 bases at J, with 11 bases between the two ends. The CDR3 DNA follows: TGCGCCAGCAGCTTGGCTACGGTGGGGGAGCAGTACTTC. This gives the protein CASSLATVGEQYF.

The V call is TRBV6-6, the J call TRBJ2-3; TRBD2 is a possible D gene (5 bases). V dropped 8 bases and J dropped 2 bases, with 14 bases sitting between them. The germline gives CDR1 MNHNY, CDR2 SVGAGI (reference sequence). This CDR3 is 14 amino acids long. The CDR3, as DNA: TGTGCCAGCCTTAGCGTGTCGGACACAGATACGCAGTATTTT. Its protein product is CASLSVSDTDTQYF.

The CDR3 DNA reads as TGTGCCAGTAGTATGACTAGCGGGGTTCTTAATGAGCAGTTCTTC. Translating gives CASSMTSGVLNEQFF. The chain uses TRBV19 and TRBJ2-1, with 11 positions matching TRBD2. This CDR3 region has 15 residues. Per germline, CDR1 LNHDA and CDR2 SQIVND (reference sequence). The V and J ends lost 3 bases and 7 bases, in that order; junction bases with no gene match: 5.

The chain carries TRBV7-2 and TRBJ1-1; D is uncertain. Trimming took 7 bases from V and 1 from J, leaving 4 bases between them. Germline loops: CDR1 SGHTA, CDR2 FQGNSA. The CDR3 has 11 residues. The CDR3 coding sequence is TGTGCCAGCAAGAGGAACACTGAAGCTTTCTTT. It encodes CASKRNTEAFF.

This chain's CDR3 is CASSLSNRGEQYF. DNA of the CDR3: TGTGCCAGCAGTTTGTCCAACAGGGGGGAGCAGTACTTC. The chain couples TRBV28 to TRBJ2-7, with 8 bases identical to TRBD1. The CDR3 length is 13 residues. The V gene end was trimmed by 3 bases and the J gene end by 7 bases; junction bases not matched to a gene: 5. Germline values: CDR1 MDHEN, CDR2 SYDVKM.

This clone is deemed medium-sized. This chain links TRBV29-1 with TRBJ2-7, with TRBD2 identical over 14 bases. Germline-derived CDR1 and CDR2 are SQVTM and ANQGSEA. The CDR3 contains 17 residues. The V and J ends lost 4 bases and 5 bases, in that order; junction bases with no gene match: 13. The CDR3 coding sequence is TGCAGCGTTGGTAAGACTAGCGGGAGGGCACGGGGCCACGAGCAGTACTTC. This gives the protein CSVGKTSGRARGHEQYF.

The gene calls are TRBV7-3 and TRBJ2-2; D remains unclear. Germline lookup yields CDR1 SGHTA and CDR2 FQGTGA. Deletions cut 1 base from V and 6 bases from J, with 6 bases between. The length of the CDR3 is 13 residues. The CDR3 loop is CASSLSGPGELFF. The CDR3 region has the DNA TGTGCCAGCAGCTTAAGCGGTCCCGGGGAGCTGTTTTTT.

This clone was counted only a few times. The chain carries TRBV5-1 and TRBJ1-2, with D maybe TRBD1 (5 bases). Trimming pared 0 bases from V and 7 bases from J, leaving 13 bases between. The CDR3 runs 14 residues. Per the germline V gene, CDR1 is SGHRS and CDR2 is YFSETQ. The DNA for the CDR3 is TGCGCCAGCAGCTTGGGGCGGGCCGGGGGTGGCTACACCTTC. Translated: CASSLGRAGGGYTF.

V usage is TRBV4-3 and J usage is TRBJ2-3; 14 nucleotides align to TRBD2. Looked up from germline, CDR1 is LGHNA and CDR2 is YSLEER. The length of the CDR3 is 19 residues. The V segment lost 2 bases and the J segment 1 base; nucleotides outside the gene matches: 8. This chain's CDR3 is CASSQNGLAGGSGTDTQYF. Here the CDR3 DNA reads TGCGCCAGCAGCCAAAACGGACTAGCGGGAGGTTCGGGCACAGATACGCAGTATTTT.

This clone has a handful of counts. The V gene is TRBV7-2, the J gene TRBJ1-5; D uncertain. The CDR3 contains 17 residues. Germline loops: CDR1 SGHTA, CDR2 FQGNSA. V was clipped by 1 base and J by 2 bases, with 15 bases between them. The CDR3 bases are TGTGCCAGCAGCTTAGACCGGGCCCCGGGAGGCAATCAGCCCCAGCATTTT. It is translated as CASSLDRAPGGNQPQHF.

This clone has only a few counts. V is TRBV19 and J is TRBJ2-2; 9 nucleotides agree with TRBD2. CDR1 is LNHDA and CDR2 is SQIVND in the germline V gene (reference sequence). The CDR3 has 16 amino acids. V gave up 4 bases and J gave up 6 bases; unmatched junction bases: 9. The CDR3 is CASSTLKAGGPGELFF. The CDR3 region has the DNA TGTGCCAGTAGTACCCTGAAGGCGGGAGGGCCCGGGGAGCTGTTTTTT.

The chain is built from TRBV7-9 and TRBJ2-7, with D possibly TRBD1 on 6 matching bases. This CDR3 is 14 amino acids long. V gave up 4 bases and J gave up 3 bases, with 13 bases separating them. Germline V gene data show CDR1 as SEHNR and CDR2 as FQNEAQ (reference sequence). The CDR3 region is CASSYLGGSYEQYF. The CDR3 DNA follows: TGTGCCAGCAGCTACCTAGGGGGTAGCTACGAGCAGTACTTC.

The V call is TRBV29-1, the J call TRBJ2-3; 7 bases map to TRBD1. This CDR3 contains 15 residues. Germline CDR1 SQVTM, CDR2 ANQGSEA. Trimming cost V 6 bases and J 0 bases; bases outside gene matches: 9. CDR3 DNA sequence: TGCAGCGTATCTAGGGGGCTGTCAAGCACAGATACGCAGTATTTT. This encodes CSVSRGLSSTDTQYF.

This sequence joins TRBV27 and TRBJ2-3; D might be TRBD1 or TRBD2, each matching 5 bases. This CDR3 contains 15 residues. V lost 6 bases to trimming and J lost 2 bases, with 15 bases between them. Germline CDR1 and CDR2: MNHEY and SMNVEV (reference sequence). This chain's CDR3 is CASSPGPTYTDTQYF. For the CDR3, the DNA is TGTGCCAGCAGCCCGGGACCGACTTACACAGATACGCAGTATTTT.

This clone was recorded once. This rearrangement joins TRBV30 to TRBJ2-6; no reliable D call. Germline values: CDR1 GTSNPN, CDR2 SVGIG (reference sequence). This CDR3 spans 11 amino acids. The ends were cut back, 7 bases at V and 2 bases at J, with 3 bases in the middle. CDR3 coding DNA: TGTGCCTTCACTGGGGCCAACGTCCTGACTTTC. Protein: CAFTGANVLTF. The entire variable domain, with the rest obtained from reference TRBV30 and TRBJ2-6, is as follows: SQTIHQWPATLVQPVGSPLSLECTVEGTSNPNLYWYRQAAGRGLQLLFYSVGIGQISSEVPQNLSASRPQDRQFILSSKKLLLSDSGFYLCAFTGANVLTFGAGSRLTVL.

This rearrangement joins TRBV27 to TRBJ2-7, with D hard to call. CDR1 is MNHEY, CDR2 SMNVEV, per germline (reference sequence). V lost 2 bases and J lost 2, with 7 bases in between. The CDR3 has 13 residues. The CDR3 coding sequence is TGTGCCAGCAGTTTAAGTTCTACCTACGAGCAGTACTTC. It codes for CASSLSSTYEQYF.

The V gene is TRBV27, the J gene TRBJ2-7, with TRBD2 as a possible D gene (7 bases). V was cut by 3 bases and J by 3 bases, with 12 bases left in between. The CDR3 loop spans 14 amino acids. Germline lookup yields CDR1 MNHEY and CDR2 SMNVEV (reference sequence). CDR3 protein: CASSFSGGNYEQYF. The DNA of the CDR3 is TGTGCCAGCAGTTTTTCGGGGGGCAACTACGAGCAGTACTTC.

The chain employs TRBV16 and TRBJ2-7; D is possibly TRBD2 (6 bases). Germline CDR1 is KGHSY and CDR2 is FQNENV. The ends were cut back, 4 bases at V and 2 bases at J, with 15 bases in the middle. The CDR3 runs 15 residues. The CDR3 DNA reads as TGTGCCAGCAGCCCCCCGGGAGCGCAACCCTACGAGCAGTACTTC. It yields the protein CASSPPGAQPYEQYF.

The chain recombines TRBV28 with TRBJ2-3, with 9 bases matching TRBD1. The CDR3 is 15 residues long. Germline V CDR1 and CDR2: MDHEN, SYDVKM. J gave up 3 bases and V 7 bases, and 8 bases lay outside the gene matches. The CDR3 reads CASIVRTGETDTQYF. The CDR3 DNA reads as TGTGCCAGCATCGTTAGGACAGGGGAAACAGATACGCAGTATTTT.

The V call is TRBV27, the J call TRBJ2-7; no clear D. The CDR3 has 13 residues. Trimming took off 6 bases at V and 3 bases at J, with 12 bases between the two ends. Germline loops: CDR1 MNHEY, CDR2 SMNVEV (reference sequence). The CDR3 sequence is CASSLRRLYEQYF. The CDR3 region has the DNA TGTGCCAGCAGCCTCCGTAGACTCTACGAGCAGTACTTC.

The chain uses TRBV4-3 and TRBJ2-3, with TRBD1 matching over 8 bases. There are 16 residues in the CDR3. Germline CDR1 reads LGHNA; CDR2 reads YSLEER. V trimming: 0 bases; J trimming: 1 base; junction bases outside the gene matches: 3. The DNA for the CDR3 is TGCGCCAGCAGCCAAGACAGGGACAGGCGCACAGATACGCAGTATTTT. Translation: CASSQDRDRRTDTQYF.